The clone carrying this T cell receptor beta chain has a handful of counts. The data stem from a study of blood T cell repertoires in COVID-19. Study context: Some COVID-19 samples were acute and others convalescent; all came from the United States, Italy and Spain. PBMCs, B-cell-depleted T cells, or T cells provided the cDNA or gDNA that made up the material.

Germline loops: CDR1 KGHDR, CDR2 SFDVKD. This CDR3 spans 12 amino acids. The V and J ends lost 5 bases and 8 bases respectively, with 11 bases between them. In the authors' methods: Reference gene primer amplification in the assay estimated nucleated cell counts. Method: immunoSEQ multiplex PCR; TCRdb's copy keeps in-frame clones and lacks some. V and J calls and clone size are as listed in that table; D and trimming were resolved from the DNA. This table holds 200,000 to 300,000 clones, nearly 90% found once. Sequenced: peripheral blood. The gene calls are TRBV24-1 and TRBJ1-1; perhaps TRBD1 as D (5 bases). This clonotype was obtained from a man between 18 and 35 years old with active or convalescent COVID-19. This CDR3 is CATSARDREAFF. Written as DNA, the CDR3 is TGTGCCACCAGTGCTAGAGACAGAGAAGCTTTCTTT.